The 29 T cell receptor beta chains reported below all come from one sample, sequenced in a study of cytomegalovirus exposure and HLA in healthy donors. Assay used: immunoSEQ multiplex PCR; TCRdb lists only in-frame clones, some missing. The sample holds 250,000 or so clones, about 90% seen once. Specimen: PBMCs. The source of these receptors is a man in his late teens or twenties in good health and CMV-seropositive.

The chain is built from TRBV7-2 and TRBJ2-3; unclear D gene. Trimming took off 5 bases at V and 1 base at J, with 7 bases between the two ends. Germline CDR1 reads SGHTA; CDR2 reads FQGNSA. This CDR3 is built from 13 residues. Here the CDR3 reads CASSISRTDTQYF. DNA of the CDR3: TGTGCCAGCAGCATCTCCCGCACAGATACGCAGTATTTT.

V and J are TRBV7-9 and TRBJ2-5; D is unclear. The V gene's germline CDR1 is SEHNR and CDR2 FQNEAQ (reference sequence). V was shortened by 5 bases and J by 5 bases, with 12 bases between the two germline ends. The CDR3 runs 13 residues. CDR3 region: CASSPLFSETQYF. CDR3 bases: TGTGCCAGCAGCCCCTTATTCTCGGAGACCCAGTACTTC.

The V call is TRBV27, the J call TRBJ2-5; no clear D gene. Germline V gene sequence: CDR1 MNHEY, CDR2 SMNVEV (reference sequence). The CDR3 is 11 amino acids. The germline V and J ends were trimmed by 3 bases and 7 bases, with 6 bases remaining between them. The CDR3 region is CASSLDGTQYF. The CDR3 DNA reads TGTGCCAGCAGTTTGGATGGGACCCAGTACTTC.

The chain couples TRBV9 to TRBJ2-6; D unresolved. V shed 2 bases and J shed 0 bases, with 9 bases lying between them. The CDR3 covers 16 residues. The V gene's germline CDR1 is SGDLS and CDR2 YYNGEE. The CDR3 loop is CASSVSRISGANVLTF. CDR3 nucleotide sequence: TGTGCCAGCAGCGTTTCCCGGATCTCTGGGGCCAACGTCCTGACTTTC. Together with reference TRBV9 and TRBJ2-6, the CDR3 gives the full variable domain: DSGVTQTPKHLITATGQRVTLRCSPRSGDLSVYWYQQSLDQGLQFLIQYYNGEERAKGNILERFSAQQFPDLHSELNLSSLELGDSALYFCASSVSRISGANVLTFGAGSRLTVL.

V gene TRBV25-1 combines with J gene TRBJ1-1; 8 positions match TRBD1. Germline V gene data show CDR1 as MGHDK and CDR2 as SYGVNS. The junction had 10 bases not matched to a gene; V was cut back by 4 bases and J by 3 bases. The CDR3 sequence is 16 residues long. The CDR3 DNA reads TGTGCCAGCAGTGGAGGGGCAGGGGGCGCGGACACTGAAGCTTTCTTT. It is translated as CASSGGAGGADTEAFF.

The rearrangement links TRBV6-5 to TRBJ2-7, with 10 bases lining up with TRBD1. This CDR3 is 14 amino acids long. J was trimmed by 4 bases and V by 4 bases; bases with no gene match: 4. Germline V gene data show CDR1 as MNHEY and CDR2 as SVGAGI. The CDR3 sequence is CASSLGDRGYEQYF. The CDR3 nucleotides are TGTGCCAGCAGTTTGGGGGACAGGGGTTACGAGCAGTACTTC.

The chain carries TRBV5-1 and TRBJ2-3, with a weak D call TRBD1 (6 bases). Germline CDR1 and CDR2: SGHRS and YFSETQ. V was pared by 0 bases and J by 4 bases, with 9 bases between. The CDR3 loop spans 14 amino acids. CDR3 DNA sequence: TGCGCCAGCAGCTTGGAACAGGGAGCAGATACGCAGTATTTT. Residues: CASSLEQGADTQYF.

This clone was detected once. The chain recombines TRBV4-1 with TRBJ2-7; possible D gene TRBD2, 6 bases. Germline assignment: CDR1 MGHRA and CDR2 YSYEKL. The CDR3 has 16 amino acids. Trimming pared 0 bases from V and 5 bases from J, leaving 17 bases between. The CDR3: CASSQEARAAGHEQYF. Here the CDR3 DNA reads TGCGCCAGCAGCCAAGAAGCAAGAGCAGCGGGCCACGAGCAGTACTTC.

This chain links TRBV5-1 with TRBJ1-2; 9 nucleotides match TRBD1. The CDR3 consists of 16 residues. The V gene's germline CDR1 is SGHRS and CDR2 YFSETQ. V was clipped by 4 bases and J by 1 base; unmatched bases: 8. The CDR3, as DNA: TGCGCCAGCAGCGCCGGGGACAGGGAGATTAACTATGGCTACACCTTC. It codes for CASSAGDREINYGYTF. Full variable domain (outside the CDR3, taken from reference TRBV5-1 and TRBJ1-2): KAGVTQTPRYLIKTRGQQVTLSCSPISGHRSVSWYQQTPGQGLQFLFEYFSETQRNKGNFPGRFSGRQFSNSRSEMNVSTLELGDSALYLCASSAGDREINYGYTFGSGTRLTVV.

This chain uses TRBV30 with TRBJ1-1; no definite D call. CDR3 length equals 12 residues. The germline CDR1 and CDR2 sequences are GTSNPN and SVGIG (reference sequence). V dropped 3 bases and J dropped 4 bases, with 9 bases sitting between them. The CDR3 DNA is TGTGCCTGGAGATGGTGGGGCACTGAAGCTTTCTTT. Amino acid sequence: CAWRWWGTEAFF.

In this sample, this clone turned up a few times. The gene calls are TRBV2 and TRBJ2-5, with unresolved D. The length of the CDR3 is 11 residues. The V and J ends lost 11 bases and 1 base respectively, with 8 bases between them. Germline-derived CDR1 and CDR2 are SNHLY and FYNNEI. CDR3 sequence reads: CAVSSQETQYF. The CDR3 bases are TGTGCCGTCAGCAGCCAAGAGACCCAGTACTTC.

The chain carries TRBV27 and TRBJ2-2; TRBD1 is a possible D gene (5 bases). The CDR3 loop spans 15 amino acids. The germline gives CDR1 MNHEY, CDR2 SMNVEV (reference sequence). With 7 bases removed from V and 4 bases from J, the gap between germline ends came to 16 bases. The CDR3 is CASMVDSLITGELFF. The CDR3 DNA is TGTGCCAGCATGGTTGACAGCCTCATCACCGGGGAGCTGTTTTTT.

This sequence joins TRBV27 and TRBJ1-2, with D maybe TRBD1 (6 bases). The CDR3 spans 12 residues. The V gene's germline CDR1 is MNHEY and CDR2 SMNVEV (reference sequence). V was shortened by 6 bases and J by 3 bases, with 8 bases between the two germline ends. This CDR3 reads CASRQGYYGYTF. In nucleotides, the CDR3 is TGTGCCAGCAGGCAGGGGTACTATGGCTACACCTTC.

This chain connects TRBV5-1 to TRBJ2-7, with 9 bases aligning to TRBD1. V shed 6 bases, J shed 7 bases, and the junction held 11 bases outside the gene matches. Germline CDR1 reads SGHRS; CDR2 reads YFSETQ. The CDR3 is 14 residues long. Here the CDR3 reads CASINRDRAGEQYF. CDR3 sequence (DNA): TGCGCCAGCATTAACCGGGACAGGGCGGGTGAGCAGTACTTC.

The V gene is TRBV7-9, the J gene TRBJ2-7; 11 bases are a match to TRBD2. Germline CDR1 SEHNR, CDR2 FQNEAQ (reference sequence). Trimming at V came to 5 bases and at J to 5 bases, leaving 5 bases not matched to a gene. The CDR3 consists of 14 residues. The CDR3 protein is CASSQTSGKDEQYF. The CDR3 nucleotides are TGTGCCAGCAGCCAGACTAGCGGGAAGGACGAGCAGTACTTC.

V usage is TRBV5-1 and J usage is TRBJ1-2; 8 positions match TRBD1. Germline assignment: CDR1 SGHRS and CDR2 YFSETQ. V shed 3 bases, J shed 8 bases, and the junction held 12 bases outside the gene matches. The CDR3 consists of 15 residues. In DNA form, the CDR3 reads TGCGCCAGCAGCTCGGTTCAGACAGGGGAGACGGGCTACACCTTC. Amino acid sequence: CASSSVQTGETGYTF. Complete variable domain (other parts from reference TRBV5-1 and TRBJ1-2): KAGVTQTPRYLIKTRGQQVTLSCSPISGHRSVSWYQQTPGQGLQFLFEYFSETQRNKGNFPGRFSGRQFSNSRSEMNVSTLELGDSALYLCASSSVQTGETGYTFGSGTRLTVV.

CDR3 amino acids: CASSDGTSGNNEQFF. Written as DNA, the CDR3 is TGTGCCAGCAGTGACGGGACTAGCGGGAACAATGAGCAGTTCTTC. The chain uses TRBV6-6 and TRBJ2-1; TRBD2 agrees at 13 bases. The V gene end was trimmed by 5 bases and the J gene end by 5 bases; junction bases not matched to a gene: 3. The CDR3 consists of 15 residues. Germline loops: CDR1 MNHNY, CDR2 SVGAGI (reference sequence).

The genes are TRBV5-1 and TRBJ1-1, with D maybe TRBD1 (6 bases). Trimming pared 5 bases from V and 4 bases from J, leaving 12 bases between. CDR1 and CDR2 (germline): SGHRS, YFSETQ. This CDR3 contains 13 residues. The CDR3 nucleotides are TGCGCCAGCAGTCTCGAGGGGGGCACTGAAGCTTTCTTT. It codes for CASSLEGGTEAFF.

This chain joins TRBV4-1 and TRBJ2-7, with TRBD1 matching over 7 bases. Germline V CDR1 and CDR2: MGHRA, YSYEKL. CDR3 length equals 16 residues. Unmatched junction bases numbered 7, after V lost 0 bases and J lost 2 bases. The CDR3 coding sequence is TGCGCCAGCAGCCAAGATCCGGGGACAGTCACCTACGAGCAGTACTTC. Translation: CASSQDPGTVTYEQYF.

J is TRBJ1-3 and V is TRBV7-6, with D uncertain. With 8 bases removed from V and 0 bases from J, the gap between germline ends came to 11 bases. The CDR3 sequence is 14 residues long. The germline CDR1 and CDR2 sequences are SGHVS and FNYEAQ. The CDR3 DNA is TGTGCCAGCGGCCTTTTAGGCTCTGGAAACACCATATATTTT. It encodes CASGLLGSGNTIYF. The full variable domain, rest sourced from reference TRBV7-6 and TRBJ1-3, is GAGVSQSPRYKVTKRGQDVALRCDPISGHVSLYWYRQALGQGPEFLTYFNYEAQQDKSGLPNDRFSAERPEGSISTLTIQRTEQRDSAMYRCASGLLGSGNTIYFGEGSWLTVV.

The chain employs TRBV11-1 and TRBJ1-1; D is undetermined. The CDR3 length is 15 residues. Germline V gene lookup returns CDR1 SGHAT and CDR2 FQDESV (reference sequence). The V end was cut by 1 base, the J end by 3 bases, with 12 bases between. The CDR3 sequence is CASSLDWFSDTEAFF. The CDR3 DNA is TGTGCCAGCAGCTTAGATTGGTTTTCTGACACTGAAGCTTTCTTT.

The V and J genes are TRBV6-5 and TRBJ2-7, with 8 positions matching TRBD1. V lost 2 bases, J lost 5 bases, and 11 bases stayed unmatched. The CDR3 contains 16 residues. The germline CDR1 and CDR2 sequences are MNHEY and SVGAGI. In DNA form, the CDR3 reads TGTGCCAGCAGTTACCTGAGTGACAGGGGCATCCACGAGCAGTACTTC. Protein sequence: CASSYLSDRGIHEQYF.

The chain uses TRBV6-5 and TRBJ2-2; possibly TRBD1 for D (6 bases). This CDR3 has 13 residues. The V end was cut by 6 bases, the J end by 5 bases, with 10 bases between. Germline loops: CDR1 MNHEY, CDR2 SVGAGI. The chain's CDR3 is CASRLQGTGELFF. The CDR3 DNA is TGTGCCAGCAGATTACAGGGTACCGGGGAGCTGTTTTTT.

Points on this clone: Additional DNA sequences in this sample encode the identical CDR3. The J gene is TRBJ1-1, the V gene TRBV25-1, with D perhaps TRBD1 (5 bases). This CDR3 comprises 12 residues. Trimming shortened V by 2 bases and J by 4 bases, and 5 bases separated the two germline ends. The V gene's germline CDR1 is MGHDK and CDR2 SYGVNS. The CDR3, as DNA: TGTGCCAGCAGTGAAGGGGGCACTGAAGCTTTCTTT. Translation: CASSEGGTEAFF.

The rearrangement uses TRBV11-2 and TRBJ2-3, with 8 bases identical to TRBD2. Trimming removed 3 bases from V and 2 bases from J; junction bases left unmatched: 4. CDR1 and CDR2 from the germline V gene are SGHAT and FQNNGV. This CDR3 comprises 15 residues. The chain's CDR3 is CASSLSRGATDTQYF. CDR3 nucleotides: TGTGCCAGCAGCTTGTCGCGGGGGGCCACAGATACGCAGTATTTT.

This chain connects TRBV7-2 to TRBJ2-1; the D gene is possibly TRBD2 (5 bases). This CDR3 spans 16 amino acids. CDR1 and CDR2 from the germline V gene are SGHTA and FQGNSA. Trimming cost V 0 bases and J 3 bases, with 12 bases left between them. CDR3 DNA sequence: TGTGCCAGCAGCTTAGCGCGGGTAGTAGGCTACAATGAGCAGTTCTTC. This encodes CASSLARVVGYNEQFF.

The chain joins TRBV6-1 to TRBJ2-7, with D possibly being TRBD1 or TRBD2 (5 bases each). V was shortened by 4 bases and J by 0 bases, with 19 bases between the two germline ends. This CDR3 contains 17 residues. The germline V gene encodes CDR1 MNHNS and CDR2 SASEGT. The CDR3 sequence is CASSGQGPSRSSYEQYF. The CDR3 DNA is TGTGCCAGCAGTGGCCAGGGACCCAGCCGTAGCTCCTACGAGCAGTACTTC.

The chain couples TRBV7-3 to TRBJ2-1; 10 nucleotides line up with TRBD2. This CDR3 has 16 amino acids. The V and J ends lost 6 bases and 1 base, in that order; junction bases with no gene match: 6. Germline V gene lookup returns CDR1 SGHTA and CDR2 FQGTGA. As DNA, the CDR3 is TGTGCCAGCAGTCCCCTAGCGGGAGTTTCCTACAATGAGCAGTTCTTC. Amino acids: CASSPLAGVSYNEQFF.

The J gene is TRBJ2-1, the V gene TRBV5-1, with 8 bases lining up with TRBD1. V was pared by 4 bases and J by 5 bases, with 8 bases of the junction left unmatched. CDR1 is SGHRS, CDR2 YFSETQ, per germline. The CDR3 is made up of 15 amino acids. Here the CDR3 DNA reads TGCGCCAGCAGCCTGTGGGGACAGGCAAACAATGAGCAGTTCTTC. Its translation is CASSLWGQANNEQFF.